This T cell receptor (beta chain) derives from a study of cytomegalovirus exposure and HLA in healthy donors (TCRdb year 2017). For the wider study: In an earlier analysis of 450 to 750 of the donors, around 290 Gb of sequence data and 90 million to 120 million unique TCR beta sequences from roughly 190 million T cells were reported. To study patterns of TCR occurrence, a later analysis re-analyzed previously published TCR beta repertoires from just over 650 donors and added high-resolution HLA genotyping. Of the 300 to 500 genotyped donors, 81% were placed in the genetic ancestry cluster associated with self-reported Caucasian donors. About 300 gigabases of sequencing data and around 85 million unique TCR sequences made up an early release that covered 640 HLA-typed donors. Because of strong linkage in the cohort, five DR-DQ haplotypes were treated as single units for association and clustering. The study used immunosequencing to profile the T cell repertoires of 600 to 850 subjects and linked those repertoires to cytomegalovirus serostatus. The study aimed to test whether signatures of past pathogen exposure could be identified by cataloging public T cell receptors. In addition to the first cohort of 650 to 750 subjects, a separate validation cohort of 120 different subjects was used. An earlier analysis of several hundred of the donors applied high-throughput TCR beta sequencing to assess whether each TCR beta V gene segment acted as functional or pseudogenic. All discovery cohort repertoires had been generated on a single sequencing platform. High-throughput TCR immunosequencing, statistical association of individual TCRs with disease status, and machine learning were combined to predict cytomegalovirus infection status. Alongside the repertoire data, information on donor age, sex, ethnicity and CMV serostatus was compiled. Class I and class II HLA loci were covered by the typing at four-digit resolution. Across 398 genotyped donors of the cohort, an average of approximately 220,000 unique TCR beta nucleotide sequences per donor were sequenced, and 15% to 20% of those sequences were non-productive. Rather than using new phenotypic data, the later analysis identified candidate immune exposures from TCR beta sequences and from how often those sequences occurred across donors. The number of donors typed differed by locus, with about 620-630 for A, B, C, DRB1 and DQB1, around 560 for DQA1, about 610 for DPA1, and some 470 for DPB1. A later genetic analysis took genome-wide SNP genotypes for about 65% of the 666 donors and used that subset as a discovery cohort. Study-wide conclusions, independent of this receptor: CMV serostatus was the only immune exposure information available for the cohort. Because HLA typing was missing for some donors at each locus, association tests included only the typed subset. Because counts were too low, approximately 15 rarely observed V segments, including chromosome 9 orphons, were excluded from the earlier analysis of around 640 of the donors. A further reported finding was that TCR beta sequences accurately predicted the HLA-A and HLA-B alleles for most subjects in the first cohort. The sequencing pipeline was judged likely to have produced a cluster of highly shared sequence variants as a technical artifact. At a false discovery rate of 0.05, a later analysis linked 16,951 TCR beta sequences to specific HLA alleles. A few of the identified cytomegalovirus-associated TCR beta chains were confirmed in vitro to be specific for cytomegalovirus antigens. Compared with the roughly 710-donor mean, donors in an Asian-associated ancestry cluster had fewer N-insertions in productive TCRs, according to a later genetic analysis. In an earlier analysis of some 540 of the donors, most TCR beta V segments appeared in productive rearrangements about 87% or about 30% of the time, broadly matching IMGT annotations. Correlated functional status among segregating V segments might be attributable to linkage disequilibrium, but an unknown experimental factor could not be ruled out. Only TCR beta chains were sequenced in this cohort, and the absence of alpha or paired-chain data limited detectable features. Strong co-occurrence of HLA alleles, especially DR and DQ, made assigning TCR associations to individual alleles difficult. In a later analysis, several top co-occurrence clusters were reported to appear linked to parvovirus B19, influenza, CMV and Epstein-Barr virus. The classifier was reported to diagnose cytomegalovirus status with high specificity and sensitivity in both the original and validation cohorts. In a later analysis, TCR association rates were found to vary across HLA loci, with the most associated TCRs seen for DRB1 alleles and the fewest for HLA-C alleles. In a later genetic analysis, a missense DCLRE1C variant was associated with V-gene and J-gene trimming of TCR beta chains, and the association was replicated in an independent cohort. A later analysis found that most CMV-associated TCR beta chains appeared HLA-restricted, with HLA associations seemingly driven largely by CMV exposure. Sequencing depth was assumed to be roughly uniform across donors in the presence/absence analyses, though that assumption may not hold. Some IMGT-functional V segments, including TRBV6-2 and TRBV6-3, could not be told apart with the 87-base-pair reads, so those segments were excluded. According to the authors, the approach could potentially be generalized to other disease states and immunological phenotypes. A total of 150 or so TCR beta chains were listed by the study as associated with cytomegalovirus. Across donors, most TCR sequences were observed very rarely, whereas some public TCRs were present in many individuals. In a later analysis, HLA-associated TCR beta chains showed more clonal expansion and lower generation probabilities than non-associated chains that were equally common.

The cohort comprised fewer than 700 healthy bone marrow donors. At the time of sampling, all cohort members were nominally healthy, though unrecorded immune exposures were likely present. The donor tested CMV seronegative and was one of the 352 seronegative cohort members. Every donor gave a peripheral blood sample, and the peripheral blood mononuclear cells from that sample were used for TCR beta sequencing. Genomic DNA was extracted from the blood cell samples with the Qiagen DNeasy Blood Extraction Kit. Trimmed from V: 0 bases; trimmed from J: 1 base; junction bases lacking a gene match: 0. The CDR3 has 17 amino acids, counting the end cysteine and phenylalanine. Only the CDR3 region is kept as DNA, spanning 51 bases read in frame from base 1. The CDR1 and CDR2 encoded by the germline V gene are MGHRA and YSYEKL. A remark on this clone: There is no known antigen for this receptor. It has no much larger one-base neighbor in the sample; base qualities were not kept.

The library came from the immunoSEQ multiplex PCR assay. The multiplex PCR relied on a mix of 60 forward primers for TCR Vbeta segments and 13 reverse primers for TCR Jbeta segments. The CDR3 region of rearranged TCR beta genes was amplified from genomic DNA by a multiplex PCR assay. Amplified TCR beta libraries were sequenced as 87-base-pair reads on the Illumina HiSeq System. Processing in the source paper ran as follows. Across the 500 to 750 repertoires, a later analysis counted tens of millions of unique TCR beta chains, some 11 million of which were shared by at least two donors. Raw reads were error-corrected and collapsed into unique sequences with a nearest-neighbor algorithm that merged closely related sequences to remove PCR and sequencing errors. CDR3 sequences were aligned to IMGT reference sequences to assign V, D and J gene segments. For a sequence to be retained, a match of at least six nucleotides to both a V gene segment and a J gene segment was required. Rearrangements were classified as productive when the CDR3 lacked stop codons and remained in frame with V and J, and all other rearrangements were classified as non-productive. CDR3 was defined according to IMGT convention as the region running from the second conserved V-encoded cysteine to the conserved J-encoded phenylalanine. The earlier analysis of fewer than 700 of the donors excluded sequences that lacked an unambiguous match to a single V gene segment. An earlier analysis of 550 to 650 of the donors classified V segments as functional when productive rearrangements were above 56.7% and as segregating when the standard deviation between donors was above 5%. To diagnose cytomegalovirus status from the catalog of TCR beta chain sequences, a statistical classification framework was built. In a later analysis, TCR nucleotide sequences were compared against IMGT/GENE-DB human TR gene sequences so that V and J genes could be assigned. A later analysis assigned CDR3 sequences and most-parsimonious VDJ recombination scenarios with the TCRdist pipeline. In a later analysis, each TCR beta chain was defined by its CDR3 amino acid sequence together with its V-gene family, and reads without a unique V-gene family were excluded. In a later analysis, several hundred highly shared, low-generation-probability nucleotide sequences were removed to address suspected cross-contamination and a sequencing artifact. A later analysis calculated a clonal expansion index for each public chain from normalized within-repertoire ranks of inferred template counts. A later analysis computed generation probabilities with a VDJ recombination model fitted to out-of-frame rearrangements, and checked the results against IGoR. In a later analysis, TCR-TCR, TCR-HLA and TCR-CMV co-occurrence was scored with hypergeometric tests, and a repertoire-size bias correction was applied to TCR pairs. In a later analysis, false discovery rates were estimated by permuting HLA or CMV assignments 20 times. In a later analysis, co-occurring TCRs were grouped using DBSCAN, and TCRdist sequence similarity was added for clustering within HLA-allele-positive subsets. For co-occurrence clustering, repertoires with fewer than 30,000 or more than 120,000 public chains were excluded, along with about five repertoires with anomalous nucleotide sharing. Sourced from immuneACCESS, this table was stored by TCRdb with only in-frame sequences that have V and J called. A share of the clones is absent; for the studies checked, an unresolved V gene accounts for under half, and the remainder has no known explanation. D and trimming were read from the DNA, whereas the V and J calls and clone size are those reported in that table. The table for this sample lists about 90,000 clones; more than 60% of them were counted only once. 3.5% to 4.5% of the sample is taken by the ten largest.

The receptor chain draws on TRBV4-1 and TRBJ2-2; 12 nucleotides in the junction match TRBD2. What was sequenced was PBMCs. This clonotype was obtained from a man younger than 40 in good health and CMV-seronegative. The CDR3 region: CASSQEGLAGNTGELFF. The DNA reads as follows: TGCGCCAGCAGCCAAGAGGGACTAGCGGGGAACACCGGGGAGCTGTTTTTT.